The 14 T cell receptor beta chains listed next were all sequenced from one sample in a study of T cell responses to AZD1222 COVID-19 vaccine. Assay: immunoSEQ multiplex PCR; the TCRdb copy retains only in-frame clones and omits some. The repertoire holds approximately 110,000 clones, with about nine tenths as singletons. The starting material was peripheral blood, obtained on day 0 of AZD1222 vaccination. The receptors here all came from an adult in good health.

This clone was seen more than once but under ten times. The rearrangement links TRBV12-5 to TRBJ1-1; possible D gene TRBD1, 5 bases. The V end was cut by 4 bases, the J end by 5 bases, with 23 bases between. Germline V gene sequence: CDR1 LGHNT, CDR2 FRNRAP. This CDR3 comprises 17 residues. CDR3 loop: CASGWIDLGTPGTEAFF. The CDR3 coding sequence is TGTGCTAGTGGTTGGATTGACTTGGGGACCCCGGGGACTGAAGCTTTCTTT.

The chain uses TRBV5-1 and TRBJ2-1, with TRBD2 matching 7 bases. The V segment lost 2 bases and the J segment 4 bases; nucleotides outside the gene matches: 6. This CDR3 comprises 15 residues. Germline loops: CDR1 SGHRS, CDR2 YFSETQ. The CDR3 spells CASSFSLADYNEQFF. Here the CDR3 DNA reads TGCGCCAGCAGCTTCAGCCTAGCGGATTACAATGAGCAGTTCTTC.

This chain uses TRBV5-1 with TRBJ1-1, with 7 nucleotides matching TRBD1. V shed 4 bases, J shed 5 bases, and the junction held 8 bases outside the gene matches. CDR1 is SGHRS and CDR2 is YFSETQ in the germline V gene. The CDR3 consists of 14 residues. The CDR3 sequence: CASSRTGVRTEAFF. The CDR3 DNA reads as TGCGCCAGCAGCCGAACAGGGGTTAGAACTGAAGCTTTCTTT.

This clone was found a few times. The rearrangement links TRBV5-1 to TRBJ1-4, with a weak D call TRBD1 (5 bases). Germline V gives CDR1 SGHRS, CDR2 YFSETQ. The CDR3 consists of 14 residues. Trimming cost V 5 bases and J 2 bases, with 10 bases left between them. The CDR3: CASSSDSTNEKLFF. The CDR3 DNA reads as TGCGCCAGCAGTTCCGACAGCACTAATGAAAAACTGTTTTTT.

The chain carries TRBV24-1 and TRBJ1-2; maybe TRBD1 (5 bases). There are 15 residues in the CDR3. Trimming took off 2 bases at V and 7 bases at J, with 16 bases between the two ends. Per germline, CDR1 KGHDR and CDR2 SFDVKD. Here the CDR3 reads CATSDSQGRWGGYTF. The CDR3 DNA is TGTGCCACCAGTGATTCGCAGGGCCGGTGGGGTGGCTACACCTTC.

The chain joins TRBV4-2 to TRBJ2-7, with D perhaps matching TRBD1 (5 bases). The V end was cut by 1 base, the J end by 0 bases, with 13 bases between. Germline V gives CDR1 LGHNA, CDR2 YNFKEQ. This CDR3 is built from 16 residues. The CDR3 is CASSQVGQGSSYEQYF. The CDR3, as DNA: TGTGCCAGCAGCCAAGTGGGCCAGGGAAGCTCCTACGAGCAGTACTTC.

This clone was recorded only once. The chain carries TRBV5-5 and TRBJ1-1; no clear D gene. Germline CDR1 SGHKS, CDR2 YYEKEE (reference sequence). The V end was cut by 0 bases, the J end by 3 bases, with 6 bases between. This CDR3 comprises 13 residues. The CDR3 reads CASSLAGDTEAFF. The CDR3 DNA is TGTGCCAGCAGCTTGGCCGGGGACACTGAAGCTTTCTTT.

The rearrangement links TRBV6-5 to TRBJ2-3, with D possibly TRBD1 on 6 matching bases. The V and J ends lost 2 bases and 3 bases respectively, with 12 bases between them. Germline V gene sequence: CDR1 MNHEY, CDR2 SVGAGI. The CDR3 length is 15 residues. CDR3 protein: CASSYPQGRTDTQYF. As DNA, the CDR3 is TGTGCCAGCAGTTACCCCCAGGGGAGAACAGATACGCAGTATTTT.

The CDR3 DNA is TGTGCCAGCAGCGTCCTCGCTAGCGGGGGGGAGTCAGATACGCAGTATTTT. Translation: CASSVLASGGESDTQYF. The chain uses TRBV9 and TRBJ2-3; TRBD2 aligns across 12 bases. Germline CDR1 reads SGDLS; CDR2 reads YYNGEE. The CDR3 is made up of 17 amino acids. J was trimmed by 4 bases and V by 2 bases; bases with no gene match: 8.

This clone was observed a few times. The chain is built from TRBV3-1 (or the pseudogene TRBV3-2) and TRBJ2-3, with D unclear. V was cut by 2 bases and J by 9 bases, with 9 bases left in between. The germline V gene has CDR1 LGHDT and CDR2 YNNKEL (reference sequence). The CDR3 runs to 12 residues. The DNA for the CDR3 is TGTGCCAGCAGCCAATTCTCTCGAACGCAGTATTTT. It codes for CASSQFSRTQYF.

This chain joins TRBV10-1 and TRBJ2-7, with D perhaps assigned TRBD1 or TRBD2 (5 bases each). Germline CDR1 WNHNN, CDR2 SYGVQD (reference sequence). V was cut by 0 bases and J by 2 bases, with 14 bases left in between. This CDR3 has 16 residues. This CDR3 is CASSESRGVQTYEQYF. CDR3 DNA: TGCGCCAGCAGTGAGTCGAGGGGCGTACAGACCTACGAGCAGTACTTC.

This chain joins TRBV4-3 and TRBJ1-1, with D unclear. Germline V lookup: CDR1 LGHNA, CDR2 YSLEER. The ends were cut back, 2 bases at V and 1 base at J, with 5 bases in the middle. This CDR3 has 13 residues. The CDR3 sequence is CASSQRQNTEAFF. The CDR3 coding sequence is TGCGCCAGCAGCCAACGACAGAACACTGAAGCTTTCTTT.

The chain employs TRBV2 and TRBJ2-2; 9 nucleotides align to TRBD2. Trimming cost V 6 bases and J 3 bases; bases outside gene matches: 5. Germline CDR1 SNHLY, CDR2 FYNNEI. The CDR3 covers 15 residues. The CDR3 sequence: CASSPTSGYTGELFF. CDR3 coding DNA: TGTGCCAGCAGCCCGACTAGCGGCTACACCGGGGAGCTGTTTTTT.

This CDR3 is CASSLDRSGKNIQYF. CDR3 nucleotides: TGTGCCAGCAGCCTGGACAGGTCCGGCAAAAACATTCAGTACTTC. The V call is TRBV4-2, the J call TRBJ2-4, with 7 bases that match TRBD1. The CDR3 has 15 residues. The trim removed 4 bases at V and 3 bases at J, leaving 6 bases unmatched. CDR1 is LGHNA and CDR2 is YNFKEQ in the germline V gene.